In this sample, the clone carrying this TCR beta chain turned up many times. TCRdb independently ran MiXCR on the 5' RACE reads; one entry per CDR3 protein. The sample includes some 22,000 distinct CDR3 sequences, about 18% seen only once; the top ten take 7% to 9%. The data originate from a study of neurological immune-mediated disorders. This CDR3 contains 14 residues. Trimming removed 3 bases at V and 8 bases at J, with 17 bases between. The germline V gene encodes CDR1 SGDLS and CDR2 YYNGEE. Each sorted-subset library came from 1 million CD4+ or CD8+ T cells. The specimen sequenced was CD8+ T cells from blood. The chain uses TRBV9 and TRBJ1-2, with a possible D match to TRBD1 (5 bases). This clonotype originated in a young woman with multiple sclerosis. This CDR3 is CASSGQPDWGGYTF. CDR3 nucleotide sequence: TGTGCCAGCAGCGGACAGCCTGACTGGGGAGGCTACACCTTC.